The 28 T cell receptor beta chains reported below all come from one sample, sequenced in a study of technical replicates of blood from a handful of donors. Clones were sequenced by immunoSEQ multiplex PCR, and TCRdb holds only the in-frame ones, with some missing. In the table there are about 100,000 clones, 95% of which are singletons. Sample: T cells isolated from PBMCs. The receptors originated from a human donor in good health.

The chain joins TRBV5-1 to TRBJ2-3; tentative D call: TRBD2 (5 bases). Trimming pared 7 bases from V and 2 bases from J, leaving 14 bases between. Germline CDR1 SGHRS, CDR2 YFSETQ. The CDR3 totals 14 residues. Here the CDR3 reads CASGEKRTTDTQYF. The CDR3 nucleotides read TGCGCCAGCGGAGAAAAGCGGACCACAGATACGCAGTATTTT.

J is TRBJ2-5 and V is TRBV4-1; 11 nucleotides line up with TRBD2. Unmatched junction bases numbered 5, after V lost 1 base and J lost 1 base. The germline gives CDR1 MGHRA, CDR2 YSYEKL. This CDR3 comprises 17 residues. CDR3 sequence: CASSQVFLAGGQETQYF. In nucleotides, the CDR3 is TGCGCCAGCAGCCAAGTGTTCCTAGCGGGGGGCCAAGAGACCCAGTACTTC.

The chain carries TRBV19 and TRBJ2-4; TRBD2 might be the D (5 bases). The germline CDR1 and CDR2 sequences are LNHDA and SQIVND (reference sequence). Trimming took off 5 bases at V and 0 bases at J, with 11 bases between the two ends. This CDR3 has 15 residues. As DNA, the CDR3 is TGTGCCAGTAGTGGTAGCGTACTAGCCAAAAACATTCAGTACTTC. Its protein product is CASSGSVLAKNIQYF.

The CDR3 sequence is CASSVVAGPYTGELFF. The DNA of the CDR3 is TGTGCCAGCAGCGTAGTTGCAGGGCCGTACACCGGGGAGCTGTTTTTT. This chain links TRBV9 with TRBJ2-2; tentatively, D is TRBD1 (5 bases). The CDR3 covers 16 residues. Germline V gene sequence: CDR1 SGDLS, CDR2 YYNGEE. V gave up 0 bases and J gave up 3 bases, with 12 bases separating them.

V and J are TRBV7-8 and TRBJ2-3; 9 nucleotides agree with TRBD2. This CDR3 contains 17 residues. Germline CDR1 is SGHVS and CDR2 is FQNEAQ. V gave up 5 bases and J gave up 0 bases; unmatched junction bases: 9. CDR3 sequence (DNA): TGTGCCAGCAGCCCCAAAACTAGCGGGTATAGCACAGATACGCAGTATTTT. Amino acids: CASSPKTSGYSTDTQYF.

V and J are TRBV29-1 and TRBJ1-4, with a tentative D call TRBD1 (6 bases). CDR3 length equals 13 residues. CDR1 is SQVTM and CDR2 is ANQGSEA in the germline V gene. The germline V and J ends were trimmed by 4 bases and 8 bases, with 14 bases remaining between them. The CDR3 loop is CSVGWGGREKLFF. The CDR3 DNA reads as TGCAGCGTTGGGTGGGGGGGGCGAGAAAAACTGTTTTTT.

The rearrangement joins TRBV13 to TRBJ2-5; TRBD1 is a possible D gene (6 bases). V lost 4 bases and J lost 2, with 14 bases in between. CDR1 and CDR2 from the germline V gene are PRHDT and FYEKMQ (reference sequence). The CDR3 is 15 residues long. This chain's CDR3 is CASSSQGNEQETQYF. The CDR3 DNA sequence: TGTGCCAGCAGCTCCCAGGGGAACGAACAAGAGACCCAGTACTTC.

The CDR3 sequence is CASETWGATGELFF. DNA for the CDR3: TGCGCCAGCGAGACCTGGGGAGCCACCGGGGAGCTGTTTTTT. V gene TRBV5-1 combines with J gene TRBJ2-2; a possible D gene is TRBD2 (5 bases). The CDR3 extends over 14 amino acids. V shed 7 bases and J shed 4 bases, with 14 bases lying between them. Germline lookup yields CDR1 SGHRS and CDR2 YFSETQ.

This chain uses TRBV6-6 with TRBJ2-1; D may be TRBD2 (5 bases). The ends were cut back, 3 bases at V and 5 bases at J, with 17 bases in the middle. CDR1 and CDR2 (germline): MNHNY, SVGAGI (reference sequence). The CDR3 has 16 residues. The CDR3 loop is CASSYVAVRVHNEQFF. The CDR3 DNA reads as TGTGCCAGCAGTTATGTGGCCGTGCGGGTCCACAATGAGCAGTTCTTC.

This sequence joins TRBV9 and TRBJ2-1; 9 bases align to TRBD2. Germline assignment: CDR1 SGDLS and CDR2 YYNGEE. This CDR3 comprises 13 residues. V lost 6 bases, J lost 7 bases, and 5 bases stayed unmatched. CDR3 sequence: CASTGGGANEQFF. The CDR3 nucleotides are TGTGCCAGCACCGGCGGGGGGGCTAATGAGCAGTTCTTC. The full variable domain, with the rest looked up from reference TRBV9 and TRBJ2-1, is DSGVTQTPKHLITATGQRVTLRCSPRSGDLSVYWYQQSLDQGLQFLIQYYNGEERAKGNILERFSAQQFPDLHSELNLSSLELGDSALYFCASTGGGANEQFFGPGTRLTVL.

The rearrangement uses TRBV5-6 and TRBJ2-5; the D gene is possibly TRBD2 (6 bases). The length of the CDR3 is 16 residues. Germline CDR1 and CDR2: SGHDT and YYEEEE. V was clipped by 2 bases and J by 2 bases, with 16 bases between them. CDR3 sequence (DNA): TGTGCCAGCAGCTTTGTCGGGGACGGAGGGCAAGAGACCCAGTACTTC. This translates into CASSFVGDGGQETQYF.

This sequence joins TRBV19 and TRBJ2-7; D may be TRBD1 (5 bases). CDR1 is LNHDA and CDR2 is SQIVND in the germline V gene (reference sequence). This CDR3 is built from 13 residues. Trimming pared 2 bases from V and 3 bases from J, leaving 8 bases between. The chain's CDR3 is CASSIKGHYEQYF. DNA for the CDR3: TGTGCCAGTAGTATAAAGGGGCACTACGAGCAGTACTTC.

This rearrangement joins TRBV6-1 to TRBJ1-1; 7 bases fit TRBD1. Germline CDR1 reads MNHNS; CDR2 reads SASEGT. The CDR3 runs 14 residues. The V gene end was trimmed by 0 bases and the J gene end by 11 bases; junction bases not matched to a gene: 9. CDR3 region: CASSEASGQVRAFF. The CDR3 DNA reads TGTGCCAGCAGTGAAGCGTCAGGACAGGTGAGGGCTTTCTTT.

This chain joins TRBV19 and TRBJ2-3; 11 bases match TRBD2. This CDR3 contains 14 residues. Germline CDR1 reads LNHDA; CDR2 reads SQIVND (reference sequence). Losses at the gene ends were 7 bases for V and 1 base for J; bases not matched to a gene: 1. This CDR3 reads CASKTSGGTDTQYF. The CDR3 nucleotides are TGTGCCAGTAAGACTAGCGGGGGCACAGATACGCAGTATTTT.

This CDR3 reads CASKGLAGPKETQYF. The DNA of the CDR3 is TGTGCCAGCAAGGGACTAGCGGGGCCCAAAGAGACCCAGTACTTC. The chain recombines TRBV6-5 with TRBJ2-5, with 13 bases fitting TRBD2. The CDR3 length is 15 residues. In germline, CDR1 is MNHEY, CDR2 SVGAGI. V trimming: 7 bases; J trimming: 3 bases; junction bases outside the gene matches: 5.

The rearrangement joins TRBV28 to TRBJ2-1; 9 bases are shared with TRBD1. This CDR3 is 16 amino acids long. The germline gives CDR1 MDHEN, CDR2 SYDVKM. The V and J ends lost 3 bases and 9 bases, in that order; junction bases with no gene match: 12. CDR3 nucleotide sequence: TGTGCCAGCAGTTTTGTCGGGGACAGGGTGCATGGTGAGCAGTTCTTC. This codes for CASSFVGDRVHGEQFF.

The rearrangement joins TRBV19 to TRBJ1-5, with D perhaps matching TRBD1 (5 bases). Germline-derived CDR1 and CDR2 are LNHDA and SQIVND (reference sequence). Trimming cost V 7 bases and J 3 bases, with 22 bases left between them. The CDR3 contains 17 residues. The CDR3 DNA is TGTGCCAGTACCCCGAGCGGGGGTCCTGGCGTCAATCAGCCCCAGCATTTT. As protein: CASTPSGGPGVNQPQHF.

The J gene is TRBJ1-2, the V gene TRBV2; D may be TRBD1 (6 bases). Trimming took off 1 base at V and 4 bases at J, with 13 bases between the two ends. CDR1 and CDR2 (germline): SNHLY, FYNNEI. The CDR3 sequence is 15 residues long. DNA of the CDR3: TGTGCCAGCAGTGAAGGGACAGACCATAGCTATGGCTACACCTTC. Protein: CASSEGTDHSYGYTF.

V is TRBV4-2 and J is TRBJ2-3; 8 nucleotides agree with TRBD2. The junction had 5 bases not matched to a gene; V was cut back by 1 base and J by 2 bases. Germline CDR1 LGHNA, CDR2 YNFKEQ. The CDR3 is 16 residues long. CDR3: CASSQGPGLVTDTQYF. The CDR3 DNA sequence: TGTGCCAGCAGCCAAGGCCCGGGACTAGTCACAGATACGCAGTATTTT.

The chain joins TRBV7-9 to TRBJ1-1; no clear D gene. The CDR3 has 14 residues. In germline, CDR1 is SEHNR, CDR2 FQNEAQ (reference sequence). V was clipped by 5 bases and J by 1 base, with 11 bases between them. CDR3 nucleotides: TGTGCCAGCAGCCATTTACGGAGGAACACTGAAGCTTTCTTT. Protein product: CASSHLRRNTEAFF.

The rearrangement links TRBV5-1 to TRBJ1-2, with TRBD1 identical over 8 bases. V lost 4 bases, J lost 5 bases, and 7 bases stayed unmatched. Germline loops: CDR1 SGHRS, CDR2 YFSETQ. The CDR3 loop spans 14 amino acids. This CDR3 reads CASSPTGEGYGYTF. The DNA of the CDR3 is TGCGCCAGCAGCCCGACAGGGGAGGGATATGGCTACACCTTC.

The chain recombines TRBV19 with TRBJ2-1; 7 bases align to TRBD2. Germline V gene data show CDR1 as LNHDA and CDR2 as SQIVND (reference sequence). The CDR3 is 17 residues long. The J segment lost 8 bases and the V segment lost 0 bases, leaving 13 bases of the junction unmatched. CDR3 in DNA: TGTGCCAGTAGTATAGATCCCGTAGGCGGGAGAGGGGATGAGCAGTTCTTC. It specifies CASSIDPVGGRGDEQFF.

The chain employs TRBV18 and TRBJ2-1; D call uncertain. CDR3 size: 13 residues. The V and J ends lost 8 bases and 5 bases respectively, with 13 bases between them. The germline gives CDR1 KGHSH, CDR2 LQKENI. Written as DNA, the CDR3 is TGTGCCAGCCCTAACCCAGGCGACAATGAGCAGTTCTTC. Protein: CASPNPGDNEQFF.

The rearrangement uses TRBV19 and TRBJ1-4, with D perhaps matching TRBD1 (5 bases). This CDR3 has 15 residues. The germline V and J ends were trimmed by 6 bases and 1 base, with 12 bases remaining between them. CDR1 and CDR2 from the germline V gene are LNHDA and SQIVND (reference sequence). CDR3 bases: TGTGCCAGTAGGCAAACAAGGGGAACTAATGAAAAACTGTTTTTT. Amino acid sequence: CASRQTRGTNEKLFF.

This chain connects TRBV18 to TRBJ1-3; D uncertain. V was cut by 6 bases and J by 0 bases, with 9 bases left in between. The CDR3 totals 14 residues. Germline CDR1 KGHSH, CDR2 LQKENI. The CDR3: CASSSGYSGNTIYF. Written as DNA, the CDR3 is TGTGCCAGCTCCTCCGGTTACTCTGGAAACACCATATATTTT. The full variable domain, in which reference TRBV18 and TRBJ1-3 provide the parts outside the CDR3, is NAGVMQNPRHLVRRRGQEARLRCSPMKGHSHVYWYRQLPEEGLKFMVYLQKENIIDESGMPKERFSAEFPKEGPSILRIQQVVRGDSAAYFCASSSGYSGNTIYFGEGSWLTVV.

The V call is TRBV6-6, the J call TRBJ2-7; TRBD2 agrees at 11 bases. V shed 0 bases, J shed 1 base, and the junction held 2 bases outside the gene matches. Germline V lookup: CDR1 MNHNY, CDR2 SVGAGI (reference sequence). This CDR3 spans 16 amino acids. The CDR3 spells CASSYSGTSGSYEQYF. Written as DNA, the CDR3 is TGTGCCAGCAGTTACTCGGGGACTAGCGGATCCTACGAGCAGTACTTC.

The rearrangement uses TRBV19 and TRBJ1-2; D is unresolved. The length of the CDR3 is 13 residues. Germline V lookup: CDR1 LNHDA, CDR2 SQIVND (reference sequence). V was shortened by 2 bases and J by 5 bases, with 9 bases between the two germline ends. The CDR3 DNA reads TGTGCCAGTAGTATACAGGCGCCATATGGCTACACCTTC. It encodes CASSIQAPYGYTF. The full variable domain, with the rest looked up from reference TRBV19 and TRBJ1-2, is DGGITQSPKYLFRKEGQNVTLSCEQNLNHDAMYWYRQDPGQGLRLIYYSQIVNDFQKGDIAEGYSVSREKKESFPLTVTSAQKNPTAFYLCASSIQAPYGYTFGSGTRLTVV.

The V gene is TRBV30, the J gene TRBJ1-2, with D tentatively TRBD1 (6 bases). From germline, CDR1 is GTSNPN and CDR2 SVGIG (reference sequence). Trimming stripped 7 bases from V and 2 bases from J, with 14 bases between. This CDR3 spans 13 amino acids. The CDR3 DNA sequence: TGTGCCTACTACACAGGGTCCAACTATGGCTACACCTTC. Translated: CAYYTGSNYGYTF. The entire variable domain, with the rest obtained from reference TRBV30 and TRBJ1-2, is as follows: SQTIHQWPATLVQPVGSPLSLECTVEGTSNPNLYWYRQAAGRGLQLLFYSVGIGQISSEVPQNLSASRPQDRQFILSSKKLLLSDSGFYLCAYYTGSNYGYTFGSGTRLTVV.